Reported below is one TCR beta chain. This sample was included in a study of cytomegalovirus exposure and HLA in healthy donors. TCRdb's copy holds only in-frame clones and misses some; the assay was immunoSEQ multiplex PCR. The table includes 120,000 or so clones, roughly 95% detected once. V was clipped by 3 bases and J by 6 bases, with 7 bases between them. CDR1 and CDR2 (germline): SQVTM, ANQGSEA. The CDR3 is 11 amino acids. The validation cohort, a group of 120 or so subjects, included the donors and was separate from the approximately 700-subject first cohort. This TCR derives from a man aged 18-30 years in good health and CMV-seronegative. This rearrangement joins TRBV29-1 to TRBJ2-3; D gene ambiguous. The material sequenced was PBMCs. CDR3 sequence reads: CSVDRTDTQYF. DNA for the CDR3: TGCAGCGTTGATAGAACTGATACGCAGTATTTT.